This T cell receptor beta chain came from a study of cytomegalovirus exposure and HLA in healthy donors. Everyone who donated was a healthy bone marrow donor. Study-level results: Association of a missense DCLRE1C variant with TCR beta V- and J-gene trimming was reported in a later analysis. The CMV antigen specificity of three CMV-associated chains was confirmed through in vitro analysis. A later analysis by the authors found several of the most significant clusters apparently linked to common viral pathogens.

This PCR relied on a set of 60 Vbeta primers and 13 Jbeta primers. Repertoires were generated with immunoSEQ multiplex PCR, while TCRdb's copy carries only in-frame clones and drops some. Among 150,000 to 200,000 clones listed, approximately 80% were seen once. Details on this clone: Its antigen is undetermined.

This TCR came from a woman aged 45-65 years in good health and CMV-seronegative. The sequencing input was PBMCs.

As DNA, the CDR3 is TGTGCCAGCAAGCGGGACAGGGGTGGGGAAAAACTGTTTTTT. It yields the protein CASKRDRGGEKLFF. The V and J genes are TRBV6-5 and TRBJ1-4; 10 bases are a match to TRBD1. From germline, CDR1 is MNHEY and CDR2 SVGAGI. This CDR3 is 14 amino acids long. V lost 7 bases, J lost 8 bases, and 7 bases stayed unmatched.